This entry lists 25 T cell receptor beta chains sequenced from one sample in a study of response to subunit inactivated influenza vaccine. TCRdb redid the calling of the RT-PCR reads with MiXCR, one entry per CDR3 protein. There are about 480,000 distinct CDR3 sequences in the sample; over 10% occur only once, and about an eighth lies in the top ten. Here the sequenced sample was PBMCs from blood, taken around seven weeks after vaccination. Receptors originate from a man between 45 and 60 years old who received an inactivated influenza vaccine.

This clonotype has a handful of counts. The J gene is TRBJ2-1, the V gene TRBV4-3; 10 bases are shared with TRBD2. The CDR3 runs 15 residues. V gave up 3 bases and J gave up 7 bases; unmatched junction bases: 6. The germline CDR1 and CDR2 sequences are LGHNA and YSLEER. The CDR3 here is CASSQSGGAVNEQFF. CDR3 DNA: TGCGCCAGCAGCCAGAGCGGGGGGGCCGTAAATGAGCAGTTCTTC.

The chain is built from TRBV5-1 and TRBJ1-5; 7 bases fit TRBD1. Germline CDR1 SGHRS, CDR2 YFSETQ. J gave up 7 bases and V 4 bases, and 5 bases lay outside the gene matches. This CDR3 has 13 amino acids. The CDR3 coding sequence is TGCGCCAGCAGCGCTACGACAGGGCAGCCCCAGCATTTT. Its translation: CASSATTGQPQHF.

This clonotype was seen repeatedly, ten times or more. This sequence joins TRBV29-1 and TRBJ1-1, with a weak D call TRBD1 (6 bases). This CDR3 contains 14 residues. Deletions cut 6 bases from V and 3 bases from J, with 17 bases between. Germline V gene data show CDR1 as SQVTM and CDR2 as ANQGSEA. CDR3 residues: CSVGQGLLDTEAFF. The CDR3 DNA is TGCAGCGTGGGACAAGGATTACTTGACACTGAAGCTTTCTTT.

This clonotype was counted a single time. The chain combines TRBV19 with TRBJ2-1; TRBD2 matches 7 bases. CDR3 length: 14 residues. CDR1 is LNHDA and CDR2 is SQIVND in the germline V gene (reference sequence). V gave up 7 bases and J gave up 7 bases; unmatched junction bases: 10. The CDR3 reads CASTLRGGRNEQFF. The DNA for the CDR3 is TGTGCCAGTACCTTGCGGGGAGGGCGAAATGAGCAGTTCTTC.

J is TRBJ2-1 and V is TRBV2, with D perhaps matching TRBD1 or TRBD2 (5 bases each). V was cut by 1 base and J by 7 bases, with 23 bases left in between. The germline gives CDR1 SNHLY, CDR2 FYNNEI. There are 18 residues in the CDR3. CDR3 in DNA: TGTGCCAGCAGTGAAGACCCCCCGTTTAAGCGGCCAGGGAATGAGCAGTTCTTC. This gives the protein CASSEDPPFKRPGNEQFF.

The sample holds a few counts of this clonotype. This chain connects TRBV7-2 to TRBJ2-7, with D perhaps matching TRBD1 or TRBD2 (5 bases each). V lost 6 bases and J 6 bases, leaving 18 bases between the germline ends. This CDR3 comprises 14 residues. The germline gives CDR1 SGHTA, CDR2 FQGNSA. CDR3 coding DNA: TGTGCCAGCAGTCTCGGGACGTTAAGGGCCGAGCAGTACTTC. Translating gives CASSLGTLRAEQYF.

This clonotype was seen a handful of times. The chain has TRBV5-1 and TRBJ2-1; 7 nucleotides match TRBD2. Germline V gene data show CDR1 as SGHRS and CDR2 as YFSETQ. J lost 7 bases, V lost 0 bases, and 7 bases had no gene match. This CDR3 contains 15 residues. CDR3 in amino acids: CASSLVNSGGNEQFF. The CDR3 nucleotides are TGCGCCAGCAGCTTGGTGAACTCGGGGGGAAATGAGCAGTTCTTC.

This clonotype was seen a few times. The CDR3 nucleotides read TGCGCCAGCAGCCAAGATCTGGCCGGGACAGGGTTCACCGGGGAGCTGTTTTTT. It encodes CASSQDLAGTGFTGELFF. The chain employs TRBV4-3 and TRBJ2-2; 9 positions agree with TRBD1. Losses at the gene ends were 0 bases for V and 4 bases for J; bases not matched to a gene: 9. Per the germline V gene, CDR1 is LGHNA and CDR2 is YSLEER. The CDR3 contains 18 residues.

This clonotype showed up just a few times. The chain links TRBV20-1 to TRBJ2-7, with TRBD2 matching 10 bases. The germline V gene encodes CDR1 DFQATT and CDR2 SNEGSKA (reference sequence). This CDR3 is built from 14 residues. CDR3 nucleotides: TGCACTGGGAGCCCGGGACTAGCGCCCTACGAGCAGTACTTC. Its protein is CTGSPGLAPYEQYF.

This clonotype was recorded a few times. The chain employs TRBV5-1 and TRBJ2-3; 8 nucleotides line up with TRBD2. CDR3 length: 15 amino acids. With V trimmed by 3 bases and J by 5 bases, 8 bases remained unmatched. Per germline, CDR1 SGHRS and CDR2 YFSETQ. CDR3 DNA: TGCGCCAGCAGCTCCCAAAGCGGGAGAATAGATACGCAGTATTTT. Translated, it gives CASSSQSGRIDTQYF.

This clonotype was picked up a small number of times. The chain employs TRBV29-1 and TRBJ1-1; TRBD1 might be the D (6 bases). V was cut by 7 bases and J by 7 bases, with 16 bases left in between. The CDR3 spans 12 residues. CDR1 is SQVTM and CDR2 is ANQGSEA in the germline V gene. CDR3 loop: CSGEQGGLEAFF. The CDR3 DNA reads TGCAGCGGGGAACAGGGAGGGCTTGAAGCTTTCTTT.

The chain recombines TRBV12-3 or TRBV12-4 with TRBJ1-6; perhaps TRBD1 as D (6 bases). The V end was cut by 6 bases, the J end by 7 bases, with 16 bases between. CDR3 length equals 15 residues. CDR3: CASSSGQRGNSPLHF. The DNA of the CDR3 is TGTGCCAGCAGCTCAGGACAGCGGGGGAATTCACCCCTCCACTTT.

The rearrangement links TRBV20-1 to TRBJ2-1; TRBD2 aligns across 11 bases. The V gene's germline CDR1 is DFQATT and CDR2 SNEGSKA (reference sequence). The CDR3 has 15 residues. The V and J ends lost 4 bases and 4 bases, in that order; junction bases with no gene match: 6. The CDR3 spells CSANPTSGVYNEQFF. CDR3 bases: TGCAGTGCTAACCCGACTAGCGGGGTTTACAATGAGCAGTTCTTC.

This clonotype was seen a handful of times. The chain has TRBV12-3 or TRBV12-4 and TRBJ2-5; TRBD2 might be the D (5 bases). The V end lost 6 bases, the J end lost 4 bases, and 18 bases lay between the germline ends. The CDR3 is 15 amino acids. Here the CDR3 reads CASSPTGSPGETQYF. CDR3 nucleotide sequence: TGTGCCAGCAGCCCGACGGGATCCCCGGGAGAGACCCAGTACTTC.

The V call is TRBV3-1, the J call TRBJ1-1; D ambiguous. The CDR3 is 13 residues long. Germline-derived CDR1 and CDR2 are LGHDT and YNNKEL (reference sequence). V lost 3 bases and J lost 11, with 16 bases in between. CDR3 sequence reads: CASSQAYGSRAFF. As DNA, the CDR3 is TGTGCCAGCAGCCAGGCCTACGGTTCGCGGGCTTTCTTT. Full variable domain (remainder filled in from reference TRBV3-1 and TRBJ1-1): DTAVSQTPKYLVTQMGNDKSIKCEQNLGHDTMYWYKQDSKKFLKIMFSYNNKELIINETVPNRFSPKSPDKAHLNLHINSLELGDSAVYFCASSQAYGSRAFFGQGTRLTVV.

This clonotype was seen only a few times. The V and J genes are TRBV12-3 or TRBV12-4 and TRBJ1-5; D call uncertain. V gave up 7 bases and J gave up 6 bases, with 10 bases separating them. CDR3 length: 12 amino acids. CDR3 in DNA: TGTGCCAGCACCTTCTCCGGTCAGCCCCAGCATTTT. As protein: CASTFSGQPQHF.

The V and J genes are TRBV11-2 and TRBJ2-5; D gene unclear. The CDR3 sequence is 14 residues long. The germline CDR1 and CDR2 sequences are SGHAT and FQNNGV. V lost 1 base and J lost 5, with 11 bases in between. The CDR3 loop reads CASSLAWPRETQYF. The CDR3 DNA follows: TGTGCCAGCAGCTTAGCGTGGCCCCGGGAGACCCAGTACTTC.

In its sample, this clonotype was seen a few times. This rearrangement joins TRBV10-3 to TRBJ1-5; 7 bases map to TRBD1. The CDR3 runs 14 residues. Losses at the gene ends were 9 bases for V and 6 bases for J; bases not matched to a gene: 11. Germline-derived CDR1 and CDR2 are ENHRY and SYGVKD. The CDR3 loop is CAISVDRASQPQHF. Here the CDR3 DNA reads TGTGCCATTTCTGTCGACAGGGCTAGTCAGCCCCAGCATTTT.

This clonotype has ten or more counts. J is TRBJ2-3 and V is TRBV7-2; 8 bases align to TRBD2. The V gene end was trimmed by 3 bases and the J gene end by 5 bases; junction bases not matched to a gene: 7. Germline CDR1 and CDR2: SGHTA and FQGNSA. The CDR3 sequence is 15 residues long. The CDR3 spells CASSFGLAGGDTQYF. CDR3 coding DNA: TGTGCCAGCAGCTTTGGCCTAGCGGGCGGAGATACGCAGTATTTT.

This chain connects TRBV9 to TRBJ1-2; D is uncertain. V was shortened by 0 bases and J by 4 bases, with 7 bases between the two germline ends. Germline V gene data show CDR1 as SGDLS and CDR2 as YYNGEE. The CDR3 is made up of 13 amino acids. The CDR3 coding sequence is TGTGCCAGCAGCGTAGTCTCCGGCTATGGCTACACCTTC. Amino acids: CASSVVSGYGYTF.

The V call is TRBV27, the J call TRBJ2-5; tentatively, D is TRBD2 (5 bases). CDR1 is MNHEY, CDR2 SMNVEV, per germline (reference sequence). This CDR3 is built from 14 residues. Trimming removed 5 bases at V and 3 bases at J, with 13 bases between. CDR3 bases: TGTGCCAGCAGTCAAAGCAGAGGGAAAGAGACCCAGTACTTC. Translating it yields CASSQSRGKETQYF.

This clonotype was detected a few times. The chain links TRBV20-1 to TRBJ2-1; 9 nucleotides match TRBD2. The J segment lost 0 bases and the V segment lost 5 bases, leaving 8 bases of the junction unmatched. The V gene's germline CDR1 is DFQATT and CDR2 SNEGSKA (reference sequence). The length of the CDR3 is 16 residues. The CDR3 bases are TGCAGTGCTGGGCGTAGCGGGAGAGGCTCCTACAATGAGCAGTTCTTC. Amino acid sequence: CSAGRSGRGSYNEQFF.

Many counts were recorded for this clonotype. The CDR3 region has the DNA TGTGCCAGCAGCCCTACTACAGGGTACGGGGAGCAGTTCTTC. It specifies CASSPTTGYGEQFF. The V call is TRBV12-3 or TRBV12-4, the J call TRBJ2-1; TRBD1 might be the D (6 bases). The CDR3 totals 14 residues. With 6 bases removed from V and 10 bases from J, the gap between germline ends came to 19 bases.

This clonotype was found a few times. V usage is TRBV6-2 or TRBV6-3 and J usage is TRBJ2-3; D possibly matches TRBD1 or TRBD2 (5 bases each). In germline, CDR1 is MNHEY, CDR2 SVGEGT. V was clipped by 2 bases and J by 1 base, with 10 bases between them. CDR3 length: 15 residues. CDR3 in amino acids: CASSYLGTRTDTQYF. CDR3 bases: TGTGCCAGCAGTTACCTGGGGACCCGCACAGATACGCAGTATTTT.

This chain's CDR3 is CASSLEGALTGGFEQFF. The CDR3 nucleotides read TGTGCCAGCAGCTTAGAGGGCGCCCTGACAGGGGGGTTTGAGCAGTTCTTC. The chain uses TRBV11-2 and TRBJ2-1; 9 nucleotides line up with TRBD1. The CDR3 covers 17 residues. J was trimmed by 9 bases and V by 0 bases; bases with no gene match: 12. Germline values: CDR1 SGHAT, CDR2 FQNNGV.